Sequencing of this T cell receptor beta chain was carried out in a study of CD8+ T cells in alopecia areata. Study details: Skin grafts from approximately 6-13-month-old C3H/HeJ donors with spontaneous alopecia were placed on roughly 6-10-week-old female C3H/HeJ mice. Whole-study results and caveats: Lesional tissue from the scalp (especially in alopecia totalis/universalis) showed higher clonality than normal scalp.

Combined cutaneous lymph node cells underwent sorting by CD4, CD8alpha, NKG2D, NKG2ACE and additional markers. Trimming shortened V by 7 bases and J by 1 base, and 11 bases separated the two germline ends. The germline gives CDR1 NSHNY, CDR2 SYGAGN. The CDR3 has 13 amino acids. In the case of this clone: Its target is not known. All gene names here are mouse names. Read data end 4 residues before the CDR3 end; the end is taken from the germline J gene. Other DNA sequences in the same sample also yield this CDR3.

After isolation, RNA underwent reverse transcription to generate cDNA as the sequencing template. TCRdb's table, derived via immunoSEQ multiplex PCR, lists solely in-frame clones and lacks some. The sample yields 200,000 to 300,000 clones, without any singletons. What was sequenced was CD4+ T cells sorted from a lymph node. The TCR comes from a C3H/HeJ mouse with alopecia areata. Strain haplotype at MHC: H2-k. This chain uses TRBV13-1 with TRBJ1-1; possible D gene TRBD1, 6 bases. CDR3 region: CASGQGRNTEVFF. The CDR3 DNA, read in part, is TGTGCCAGCGGCCAGGGGAGGAACACA.